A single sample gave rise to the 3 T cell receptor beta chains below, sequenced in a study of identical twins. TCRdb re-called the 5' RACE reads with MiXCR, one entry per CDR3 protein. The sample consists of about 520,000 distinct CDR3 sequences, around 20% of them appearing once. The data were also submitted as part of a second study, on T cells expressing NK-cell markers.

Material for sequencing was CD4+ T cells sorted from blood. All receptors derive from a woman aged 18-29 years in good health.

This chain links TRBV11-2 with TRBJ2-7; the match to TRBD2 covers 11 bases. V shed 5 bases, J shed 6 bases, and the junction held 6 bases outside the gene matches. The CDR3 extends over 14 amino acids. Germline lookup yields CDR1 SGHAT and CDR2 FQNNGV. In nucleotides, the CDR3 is TGTGCCAGCAGCCGACTAGCGGGAAAGAGCGAGCAGTACTTC. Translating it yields CASSRLAGKSEQYF.

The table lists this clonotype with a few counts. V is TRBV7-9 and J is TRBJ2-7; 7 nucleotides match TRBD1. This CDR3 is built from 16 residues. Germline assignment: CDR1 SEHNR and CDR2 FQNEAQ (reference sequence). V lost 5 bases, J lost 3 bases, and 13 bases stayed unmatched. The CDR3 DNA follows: TGTGCCAGCAGCCAGGGGGTCTGGGACAGTGTCTACGAGCAGTACTTC. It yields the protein CASSQGVWDSVYEQYF.

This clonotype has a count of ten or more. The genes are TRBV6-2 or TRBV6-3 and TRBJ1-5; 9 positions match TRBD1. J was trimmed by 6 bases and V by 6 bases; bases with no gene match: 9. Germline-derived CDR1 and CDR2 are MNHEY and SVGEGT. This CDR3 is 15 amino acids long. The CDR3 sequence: CASRYRDRAGQPQHF. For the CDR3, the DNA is TGTGCCAGCAGATACCGGGACAGGGCCGGTCAGCCCCAGCATTTT.